This TCR beta chain was sequenced during a study of T cells in Graves' hyperthyroidism and ophthalmopathy. There were TCR beta CDR3 regions amplified from RNA transcripts. TCR CDR3 regions were first amplified by RT-PCR with HTBI primers. TCRdb independently ran MiXCR on the multiplex PCR reads; one entry per CDR3 protein. In the table there are 750,000 to 950,000 distinct CDR3 sequences, 35% to 45% of which are singletons. Deletions cut 4 bases from V and 8 bases from J, with 20 bases between. The CDR3 covers 16 residues. Germline loops: CDR1 SGHDN, CDR2 FVKESK. The sequenced sample consisted of blood. This clonotype originated in a man aged 18 to 30 with Graves' hyperthyroidism. This chain links TRBV14 with TRBJ1-4; the D is unclear. The CDR3 spells CASSPKGLQRNEKLFF. CDR3 sequence (DNA): TGTGCCAGCAGCCCCAAAGGCCTCCAACGGAACGAAAAACTGTTTTTT.